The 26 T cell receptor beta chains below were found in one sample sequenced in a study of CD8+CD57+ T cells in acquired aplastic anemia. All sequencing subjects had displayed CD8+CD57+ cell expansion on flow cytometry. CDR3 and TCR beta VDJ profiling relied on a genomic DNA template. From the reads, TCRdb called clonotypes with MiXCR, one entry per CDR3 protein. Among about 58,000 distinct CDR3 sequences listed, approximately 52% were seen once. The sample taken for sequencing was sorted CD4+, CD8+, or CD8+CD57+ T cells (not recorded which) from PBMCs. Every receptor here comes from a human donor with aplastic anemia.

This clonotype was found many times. This chain's CDR3 is CASGYSQGSEAFF. CDR3 in DNA: TGTGCTAGTGGTTACTCCCAGGGGTCTGAAGCTTTCTTT. The V gene is TRBV12-5, the J gene TRBJ1-1; the D gene is possibly TRBD1 (6 bases). V was shortened by 4 bases and J by 6 bases, with 12 bases between the two germline ends. The CDR3 spans 13 residues. Germline V gives CDR1 LGHNT, CDR2 FRNRAP.

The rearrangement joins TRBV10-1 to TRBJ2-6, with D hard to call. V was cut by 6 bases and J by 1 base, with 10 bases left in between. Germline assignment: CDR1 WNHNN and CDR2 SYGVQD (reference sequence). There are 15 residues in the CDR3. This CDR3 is CASSTGLSGANVLTF. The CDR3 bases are TGCGCCAGCAGCACGGGCCTGTCTGGGGCCAACGTCCTGACTTTC.

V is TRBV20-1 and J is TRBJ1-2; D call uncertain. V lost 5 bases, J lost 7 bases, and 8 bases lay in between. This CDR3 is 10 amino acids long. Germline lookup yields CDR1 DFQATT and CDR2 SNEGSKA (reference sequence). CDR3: CSAYSFGYTF. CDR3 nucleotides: TGCAGTGCTTACAGTTTTGGCTACACCTTC.

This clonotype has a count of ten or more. The CDR3 region is CASSLVSGTDTQYF. The CDR3, as DNA: TGTGCCAGCAGCTTGGTCTCAGGCACAGATACGCAGTATTTT. This chain joins TRBV5-6 and TRBJ2-3, with D hard to call. The V gene's germline CDR1 is SGHDT and CDR2 YYEEEE. The CDR3 is 14 amino acids. The V and J ends lost 0 bases and 1 base respectively, with 6 bases between them. The entire variable domain, with the rest obtained from reference TRBV5-6 and TRBJ2-3, is as follows: DAGVTQSPTHLIKTRGQQVTLRCSPKSGHDTVSWYQQALGQGPQFIFQYYEEEERQRGNFPDRFSGHQFPNYSSELNVNALLLGDSALYLCASSLVSGTDTQYFGPGTRLTVL.

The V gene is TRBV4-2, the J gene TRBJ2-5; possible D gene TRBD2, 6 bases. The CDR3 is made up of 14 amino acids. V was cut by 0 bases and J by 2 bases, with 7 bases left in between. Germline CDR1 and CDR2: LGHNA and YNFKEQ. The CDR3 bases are TGTGCCAGCAGCCAAGAGGGACTGCAAGAGACCCAGTACTTC. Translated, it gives CASSQEGLQETQYF.

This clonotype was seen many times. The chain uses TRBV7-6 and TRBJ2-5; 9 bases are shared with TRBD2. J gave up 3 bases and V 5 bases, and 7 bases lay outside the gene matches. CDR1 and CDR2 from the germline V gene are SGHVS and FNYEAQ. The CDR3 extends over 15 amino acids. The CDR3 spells CASSIIAGAKETQYF. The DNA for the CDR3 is TGTGCCAGCAGCATAATAGCGGGGGCCAAAGAGACCCAGTACTTC.

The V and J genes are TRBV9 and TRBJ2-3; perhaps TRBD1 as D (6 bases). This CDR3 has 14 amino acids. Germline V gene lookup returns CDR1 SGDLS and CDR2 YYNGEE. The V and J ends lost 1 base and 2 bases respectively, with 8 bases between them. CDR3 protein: CASSVTGSTDTQYF. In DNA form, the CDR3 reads TGTGCCAGCAGCGTAACAGGGTCCACAGATACGCAGTATTTT.

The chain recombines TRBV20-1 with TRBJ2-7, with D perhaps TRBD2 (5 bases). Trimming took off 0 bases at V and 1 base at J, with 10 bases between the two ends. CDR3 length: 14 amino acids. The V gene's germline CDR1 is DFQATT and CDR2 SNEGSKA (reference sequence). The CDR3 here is CSARDIAFSYEQYF. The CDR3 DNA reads TGCAGTGCTAGAGACATAGCGTTTTCCTACGAGCAGTACTTC.

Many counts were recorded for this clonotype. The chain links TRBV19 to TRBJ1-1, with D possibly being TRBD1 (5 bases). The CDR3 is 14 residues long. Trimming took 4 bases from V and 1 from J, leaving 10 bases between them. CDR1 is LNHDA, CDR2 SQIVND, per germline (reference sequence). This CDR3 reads CASSRKGTNTEAFF. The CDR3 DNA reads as TGTGCCAGTAGTAGAAAAGGGACGAACACTGAAGCTTTCTTT.

For the CDR3, the DNA is TGTGCCAGCAACCCATCCGGGACAGGGACGGTCGGCTACACCTTC. It yields the protein CASNPSGTGTVGYTF. The chain joins TRBV7-9 to TRBJ1-2, with 9 bases matching TRBD1. Germline V CDR1 and CDR2: SEHNR, FQNEAQ (reference sequence). The CDR3 has 15 residues. V was clipped by 7 bases and J by 8 bases; unmatched bases: 14.

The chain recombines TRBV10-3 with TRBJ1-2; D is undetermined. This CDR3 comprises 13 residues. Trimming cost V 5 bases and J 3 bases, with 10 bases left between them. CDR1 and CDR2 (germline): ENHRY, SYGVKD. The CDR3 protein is CAISPEQDYGYTF. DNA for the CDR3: TGTGCCATCAGTCCGGAGCAAGACTATGGCTACACCTTC.

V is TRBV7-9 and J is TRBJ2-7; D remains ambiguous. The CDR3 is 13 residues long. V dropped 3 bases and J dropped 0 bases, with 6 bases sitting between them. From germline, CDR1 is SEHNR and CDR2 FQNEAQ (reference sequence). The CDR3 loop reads CASSFGYSYEQYF. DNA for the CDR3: TGTGCCAGCAGCTTCGGTTACTCCTACGAGCAGTACTTC.

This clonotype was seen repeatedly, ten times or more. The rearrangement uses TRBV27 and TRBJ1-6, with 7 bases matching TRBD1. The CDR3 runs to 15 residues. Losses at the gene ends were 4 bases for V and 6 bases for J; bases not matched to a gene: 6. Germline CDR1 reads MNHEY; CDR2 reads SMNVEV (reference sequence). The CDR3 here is CASSSTTGTNSPLHF. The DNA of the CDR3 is TGTGCCAGCAGTTCAACGACAGGGACTAATTCACCCCTCCACTTT.

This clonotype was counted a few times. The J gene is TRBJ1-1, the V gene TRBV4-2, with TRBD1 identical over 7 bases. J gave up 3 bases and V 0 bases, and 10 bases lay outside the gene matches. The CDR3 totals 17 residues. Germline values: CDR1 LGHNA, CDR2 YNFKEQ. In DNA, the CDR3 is TGTGCCAGCAGCCAAGAGGGGATAGACAGGGCACACACTGAAGCTTTCTTT. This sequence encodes CASSQEGIDRAHTEAFF.

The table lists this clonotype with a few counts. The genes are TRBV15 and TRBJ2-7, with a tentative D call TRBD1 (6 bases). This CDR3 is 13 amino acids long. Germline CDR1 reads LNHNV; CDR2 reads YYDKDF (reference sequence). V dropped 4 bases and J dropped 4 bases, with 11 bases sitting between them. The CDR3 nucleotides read TGTGCCACCAGCACTTCGGGGACATACGAGCAGTACTTC. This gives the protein CATSTSGTYEQYF.

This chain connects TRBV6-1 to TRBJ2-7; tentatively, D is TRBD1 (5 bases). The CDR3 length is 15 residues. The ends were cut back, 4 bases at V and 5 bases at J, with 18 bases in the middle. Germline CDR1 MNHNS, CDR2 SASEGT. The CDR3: CASSAQSQGVNEQYF. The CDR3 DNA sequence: TGTGCCAGCAGTGCCCAAAGCCAGGGTGTCAACGAGCAGTACTTC.

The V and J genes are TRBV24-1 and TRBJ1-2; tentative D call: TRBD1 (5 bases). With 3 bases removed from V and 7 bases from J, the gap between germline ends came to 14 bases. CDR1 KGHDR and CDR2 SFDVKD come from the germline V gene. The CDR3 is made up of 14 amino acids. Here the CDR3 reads CATSDGQGRGGYTF. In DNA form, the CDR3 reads TGTGCCACCAGTGATGGACAAGGGCGGGGTGGCTACACCTTC.

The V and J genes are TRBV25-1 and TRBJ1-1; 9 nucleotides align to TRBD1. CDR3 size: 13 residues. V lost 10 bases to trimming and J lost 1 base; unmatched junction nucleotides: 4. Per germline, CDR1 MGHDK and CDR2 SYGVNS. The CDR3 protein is CATQGAGNTEAFF. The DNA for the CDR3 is TGTGCCACACAGGGGGCTGGGAACACTGAAGCTTTCTTT. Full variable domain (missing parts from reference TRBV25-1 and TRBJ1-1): EADIYQTPRYLVIGTGKKITLECSQTMGHDKMYWYQQDPGMELHLIHYSYGVNSTEKGDLSSESTVSRIRTEHFPLTLESARPSHTSQYLCATQGAGNTEAFFGQGTRLTVV.

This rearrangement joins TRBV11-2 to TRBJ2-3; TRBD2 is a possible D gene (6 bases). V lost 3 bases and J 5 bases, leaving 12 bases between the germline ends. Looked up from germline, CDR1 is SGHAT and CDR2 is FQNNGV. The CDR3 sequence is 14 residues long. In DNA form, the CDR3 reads TGTGCCAGCAGCTTCGGCGGGGTCGGAGATACGCAGTATTTT. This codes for CASSFGGVGDTQYF.

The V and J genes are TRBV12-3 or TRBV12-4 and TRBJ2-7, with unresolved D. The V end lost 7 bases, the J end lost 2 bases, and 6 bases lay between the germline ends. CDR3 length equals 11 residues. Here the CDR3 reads CASIWAYEQYF. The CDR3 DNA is TGTGCCAGCATTTGGGCCTACGAGCAGTACTTC.

This chain's CDR3 is CASSLASGVSSYEQYF. CDR3 nucleotide sequence: TGTGCCAGCAGCTTAGCCTCTGGGGTTTCCTCCTACGAGCAGTACTTC. The chain combines TRBV7-6 with TRBJ2-7; D is unresolved. Between the trimmed V and J ends, which lost 0 bases and 0 bases, there was a span of 12 bases. The CDR3 is 16 amino acids. Germline CDR1 and CDR2: SGHVS and FNYEAQ. The full variable domain, rest sourced from reference TRBV7-6 and TRBJ2-7, is GAGVSQSPRYKVTKRGQDVALRCDPISGHVSLYWYRQALGQGPEFLTYFNYEAQQDKSGLPNDRFSAERPEGSISTLTIQRTEQRDSAMYRCASSLASGVSSYEQYFGPGTRLTVT.

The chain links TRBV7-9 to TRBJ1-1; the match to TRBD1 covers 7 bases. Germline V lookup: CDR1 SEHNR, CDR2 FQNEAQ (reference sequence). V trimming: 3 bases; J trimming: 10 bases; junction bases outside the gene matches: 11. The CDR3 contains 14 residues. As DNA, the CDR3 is TGTGCCAGCAGCTTGAACCGGGACAGCGAAGGAGCTTTCTTT. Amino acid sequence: CASSLNRDSEGAFF. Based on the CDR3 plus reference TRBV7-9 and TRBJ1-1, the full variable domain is DTGVSQNPRHKITKRGQNVTFRCDPISEHNRLYWYRQTLGQGPEFLTYFQNEAQLEKSRLLSDRFSAERPKGSFSTLEIQRTEQGDSAMYLCASSLNRDSEGAFFGQGTRLTVV.

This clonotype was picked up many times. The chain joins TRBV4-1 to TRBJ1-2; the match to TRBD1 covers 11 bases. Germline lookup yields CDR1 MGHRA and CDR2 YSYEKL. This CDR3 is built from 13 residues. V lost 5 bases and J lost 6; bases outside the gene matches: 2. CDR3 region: CASSGQGADGYTF. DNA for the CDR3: TGCGCCAGCAGCGGACAGGGGGCTGATGGCTACACCTTC.

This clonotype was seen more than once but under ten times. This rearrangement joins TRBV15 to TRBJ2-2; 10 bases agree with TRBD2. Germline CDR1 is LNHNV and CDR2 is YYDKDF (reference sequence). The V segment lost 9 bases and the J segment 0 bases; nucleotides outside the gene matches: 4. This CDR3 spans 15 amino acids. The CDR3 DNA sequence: TGTGCCACTAGACTAGCGGGCACGAACACCGGGGAGCTGTTTTTT. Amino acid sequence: CATRLAGTNTGELFF.

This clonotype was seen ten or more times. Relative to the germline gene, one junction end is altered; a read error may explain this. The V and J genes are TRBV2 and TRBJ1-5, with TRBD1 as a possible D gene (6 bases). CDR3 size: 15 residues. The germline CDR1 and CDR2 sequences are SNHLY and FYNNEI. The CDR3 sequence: CASSEGGGRGQPQHF. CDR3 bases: TGTGCCAGCAGCGAAGGGGGGGGCAGGGGTCAGCCCCAGCATTTT.

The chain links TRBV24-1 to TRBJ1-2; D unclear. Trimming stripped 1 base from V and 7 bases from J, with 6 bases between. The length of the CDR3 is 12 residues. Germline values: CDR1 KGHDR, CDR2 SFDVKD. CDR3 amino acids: CATSDFSSGYTF. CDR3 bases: TGTGCCACCAGTGATTTTAGCAGTGGCTACACCTTC.